These 32 T cell receptor beta chains came from one sample sequenced in a study of blood T cell repertoires in COVID-19. Sequencing used immunoSEQ multiplex PCR; TCRdb keeps in-frame clones, though not all of them. The table has 200,000 to 250,000 clones, about 86% seen once; the top ten hold roughly 2.9%. The specimen sequenced was peripheral blood. The receptor set was obtained from a man aged 50 to 59 with active or convalescent COVID-19.

The chain carries TRBV19 and TRBJ2-7, with D perhaps matching TRBD1 (6 bases). Germline values: CDR1 LNHDA, CDR2 SQIVND (reference sequence). Trimming cost V 2 bases and J 2 bases, with 10 bases left between them. The CDR3 is made up of 14 amino acids. CDR3 DNA: TGTGCCAGTAGTATACGGGACACCCCCTACGAGCAGTACTTC. This sequence encodes CASSIRDTPYEQYF.

This clone was detected once. The chain carries TRBV18 and TRBJ1-2, with a tentative D call TRBD1 (5 bases). Germline V CDR1 and CDR2: KGHSH, LQKENI. This CDR3 contains 11 residues. Trimming took off 5 bases at V and 5 bases at J, with 6 bases between the two ends. CDR3 bases: TGTGCCAGCTCATCAGGGTATGGCTACACCTTC. It yields the protein CASSSGYGYTF.

This clone came up once. The chain combines TRBV7-9 with TRBJ1-1; TRBD1 aligns across 7 bases. The CDR3 consists of 15 residues. V lost 5 bases to trimming and J lost 4 bases; unmatched junction nucleotides: 10. The germline gives CDR1 SEHNR, CDR2 FQNEAQ (reference sequence). CDR3 bases: TGTGCCAGCAGCGAAACAGGGGTCGGACGCACTGAAGCTTTCTTT. The encoded protein is CASSETGVGRTEAFF. The full variable domain, in which reference TRBV7-9 and TRBJ1-1 provide the parts outside the CDR3, is DTGVSQNPRHKITKRGQNVTFRCDPISEHNRLYWYRQTLGQGPEFLTYFQNEAQLEKSRLLSDRFSAERPKGSFSTLEIQRTEQGDSAMYLCASSETGVGRTEAFFGQGTRLTVV.

About this clone itself: A single base is all that separates this from a far larger clone, so a read error is likely. The chain couples TRBV14 to TRBJ1-1; a weak D match, TRBD1 (5 bases). The V gene's germline CDR1 is SGHDN and CDR2 FVKESK. The length of the CDR3 is 11 residues. Trimming took 4 bases from V and 6 from J, leaving 6 bases between them. In DNA form, the CDR3 reads TGTGCCAGCAGCCCAGGGCCTGAAGCTTTCTTT. Amino acid sequence: CASSPGPEAFF.

The rearrangement joins TRBV7-9 to TRBJ1-1; 9 nucleotides line up with TRBD1. This CDR3 is 13 amino acids long. CDR1 is SEHNR, CDR2 FQNEAQ, per germline (reference sequence). J gave up 9 bases and V 5 bases, and 7 bases lay outside the gene matches. CDR3 in DNA: TGTGCCAGCAGCCCAGACAGGGGGGGACAAGCTTTCTTT. Protein: CASSPDRGGQAFF.

The CDR3, as DNA: TGTGCCAGCAGTCACACAGGGGCCTACCCTATGAACACTGAAGCTTTCTTT. The encoded protein is CASSHTGAYPMNTEAFF. This chain links TRBV6-6 with TRBJ1-1, with TRBD1 identical over 7 bases. The germline CDR1 and CDR2 sequences are MNHNY and SVGAGI (reference sequence). With 5 bases clipped from V and 0 bases from J, the junction kept 12 bases outside the gene matches. This CDR3 comprises 17 residues.

The CDR3 reads CASSFYRETEAFF. The DNA of the CDR3 is TGTGCCAGCAGCTTCTACAGGGAAACTGAAGCTTTCTTT. V and J are TRBV5-6 and TRBJ1-1; tentative D call: TRBD1 (6 bases). From germline, CDR1 is SGHDT and CDR2 YYEEEE. Trimming shortened V by 2 bases and J by 5 bases, and 10 bases separated the two germline ends. This CDR3 region has 13 residues.

This clone is a singleton in its sample. Other DNA sequences in this sample translate to the same CDR3. The chain combines TRBV5-4 with TRBJ2-2; 14 bases agree with TRBD2. From germline, CDR1 is SGHNT and CDR2 YYREEE (reference sequence). V gave up 4 bases and J gave up 4 bases; unmatched junction bases: 3. This CDR3 is built from 16 residues. The CDR3 loop reads CASSLGLAGGTGELFF. CDR3 nucleotides: TGTGCCAGCAGCCTCGGACTAGCGGGAGGCACCGGGGAGCTGTTTTTT.

The J gene is TRBJ1-2, the V gene TRBV11-2, with D possibly being TRBD1 (6 bases). Trimming left V 1 base short and J 5 bases short, with 14 bases between. This CDR3 spans 15 amino acids. The germline CDR1 and CDR2 sequences are SGHAT and FQNNGV. CDR3 DNA: TGTGCCAGCAGCTTAGTTGCCAGGGGCGGGTATGGCTACACCTTC. Its protein product is CASSLVARGGYGYTF.

This clone was seen more than once but under ten times. The chain recombines TRBV7-2 with TRBJ2-5; 10 bases are shared with TRBD1. This CDR3 contains 16 residues. Germline trimming cut 2 bases from V and 2 bases from J; bases unmatched to any gene: 5. CDR1 SGHTA and CDR2 FQGNSA come from the germline V gene. The CDR3 protein is CASSLSLGQGQETQYF. The DNA for the CDR3 is TGTGCCAGCAGCTTATCTCTGGGACAGGGGCAAGAGACCCAGTACTTC.

This chain links TRBV5-6 with TRBJ1-6; D gene uncertain. Germline-derived CDR1 and CDR2 are SGHDT and YYEEEE. This CDR3 has 13 amino acids. V lost 6 bases, J lost 8 bases, and 12 bases lay in between. CDR3 protein: CASNLGRYSPLHF. The CDR3 DNA is TGTGCCAGCAACCTGGGGAGGTATTCACCCCTCCACTTT.

This clone has a handful of counts. The chain carries TRBV27 and TRBJ1-5; TRBD1 agrees at 11 bases. V dropped 5 bases and J dropped 3; count of bases not matched to a gene: 9. Per germline, CDR1 MNHEY and CDR2 SMNVEV (reference sequence). There are 17 residues in the CDR3. The CDR3 loop reads CASSPRDRGFLNQPQHF. The CDR3 DNA reads as TGTGCCAGCAGTCCCCGGGACAGGGGGTTCCTCAATCAGCCCCAGCATTTT.

V is TRBV19 and J is TRBJ2-5, with D hard to call. V lost 3 bases and J 1 base, leaving 15 bases between the germline ends. The CDR3 totals 16 residues. Germline values: CDR1 LNHDA, CDR2 SQIVND (reference sequence). The CDR3 loop is CASSIGANYIQETQYF. CDR3 sequence (DNA): TGTGCCAGTAGTATCGGAGCTAACTACATCCAAGAGACCCAGTACTTC.

Only a few counts were recorded for this clone. The chain is built from TRBV2 and TRBJ1-3; unclear D gene. Trimming cost V 4 bases and J 0 bases, with 10 bases left between them. Germline lookup yields CDR1 SNHLY and CDR2 FYNNEI. The CDR3 has 15 amino acids. CDR3 loop: CASSVAGSSGNTIYF. In DNA form, the CDR3 reads TGTGCCAGCAGTGTAGCGGGCTCCTCTGGAAACACCATATATTTT.

The rearrangement joins TRBV24-1 to TRBJ2-2; 7 bases fit TRBD2. The ends lost 7 bases at V and 5 bases at J; junction bases unmatched: 6. The germline CDR1 and CDR2 sequences are KGHDR and SFDVKD. This CDR3 is 14 amino acids long. The CDR3 nucleotides read TGTGCCACCAGCATAGCGGGCGCGACCGGGGAGCTGTTTTTT. This translates into CATSIAGATGELFF.

This clone showed up many times. This chain links TRBV30 with TRBJ1-5, with 8 bases fitting TRBD1. This CDR3 has 15 amino acids. J gave up 3 bases and V 5 bases, and 9 bases lay outside the gene matches. Looked up from germline, CDR1 is GTSNPN and CDR2 is SVGIG (reference sequence). The CDR3 nucleotides read TGTGCCTGGCGTCGCCCGGACAGGGACAATCAGCCCCAGCATTTT. It codes for CAWRRPDRDNQPQHF.

V usage is TRBV3-1 (or the pseudogene TRBV3-2) and J usage is TRBJ2-1; 8 nucleotides match TRBD1. Germline CDR1 and CDR2: LGHDT and YNNKEL (reference sequence). The CDR3 covers 16 residues. The V gene end was trimmed by 0 bases and the J gene end by 7 bases; junction bases not matched to a gene: 8. DNA for the CDR3: TGTGCCAGCAGCCAAGATCCGGCAGGGGGCGGAAATGAGCAGTTCTTC. Protein: CASSQDPAGGGNEQFF.

The chain has TRBV24-1 and TRBJ2-5; 8 bases are a match to TRBD1. Germline V gives CDR1 KGHDR, CDR2 SFDVKD. The ends lost 4 bases at V and 9 bases at J; junction bases unmatched: 15. The CDR3 contains 16 residues. The CDR3 nucleotides are TGTGCCACCAGTGAGGGACAGGAGAGAACATGGGGGGCCCAGTACTTC. Translation: CATSEGQERTWGAQYF.

This clone has only one observation. The gene calls are TRBV14 and TRBJ2-7; 7 bases fit TRBD1. J lost 4 bases, V lost 6 bases, and 3 bases had no gene match. Germline V gene data show CDR1 as SGHDN and CDR2 as FVKESK. The CDR3 length is 12 residues. CDR3 sequence: CASSQTGYEQYF. The CDR3 region has the DNA TGTGCCAGCAGTCAGACAGGGTACGAGCAGTACTTC.

This chain links TRBV5-1 with TRBJ1-2, with D perhaps TRBD1 (6 bases). The germline V gene encodes CDR1 SGHRS and CDR2 YFSETQ. V gave up 0 bases and J gave up 3 bases, with 9 bases separating them. This CDR3 comprises 14 residues. For the CDR3, the DNA is TGCGCCAGCAGCTTGGAGACAGGCCACTATGGCTACACCTTC. Translation gives CASSLETGHYGYTF.

In its sample, this clone was seen once. The V call is TRBV29-1, the J call TRBJ2-3, with TRBD2 matching 7 bases. This CDR3 has 12 amino acids. CDR1 and CDR2 (germline): SQVTM, ANQGSEA. V shed 3 bases, J shed 3 bases, and the junction held 0 bases outside the gene matches. In nucleotides, the CDR3 is TGCAGCGTTGATAGCGGGACAGATACGCAGTATTTT. As protein: CSVDSGTDTQYF.

This clone was observed a few times. At the DNA level, this CDR3 is encoded by other sequences in the same sample as well. This chain joins TRBV18 and TRBJ1-1, with D unclear. The CDR3 spans 15 residues. V was trimmed by 3 bases and J by 0 bases, leaving 11 bases between them. The germline V gene has CDR1 KGHSH and CDR2 LQKENI. CDR3 sequence reads: CASSPGAGMNTEAFF. The CDR3 bases are TGTGCCAGCTCACCTGGAGCGGGGATGAACACTGAAGCTTTCTTT.

CDR3 in DNA: TGCGCCAGCAGTGAAAGCTCCTGGGATACGCAGTATTTT. Its translation is CASSESSWDTQYF. The V gene is TRBV10-2, the J gene TRBJ2-3; D is unresolved. This CDR3 comprises 13 residues. CDR1 is WSHSY and CDR2 is SAAADI in the germline V gene. V was cut by 3 bases and J by 6 bases, with 10 bases left in between.

V is TRBV4-3 and J is TRBJ2-7; D is possibly TRBD2 (5 bases). The CDR3 is 15 residues long. The germline V gene has CDR1 LGHNA and CDR2 YSLEER. Trimming removed 0 bases at V and 3 bases at J, with 12 bases between. CDR3 residues: CASSQDRQEGYEQYF. CDR3 nucleotide sequence: TGCGCCAGCAGCCAAGATCGCCAAGAGGGCTACGAGCAGTACTTC.

This clone has a single count. This sequence joins TRBV12-3 or TRBV12-4 and TRBJ2-7; D is ambiguous. The ends were cut back, 7 bases at V and 6 bases at J, with 16 bases in the middle. The length of the CDR3 is 13 residues. DNA for the CDR3: TGTGCCAGCACAGGTTCCCCTCCTTCCGAGCAGTACTTC. This translates into CASTGSPPSEQYF.

The gene calls are TRBV30 and TRBJ1-2; the match to TRBD1 covers 8 bases. With 2 bases clipped from V and 4 bases from J, the junction kept 6 bases outside the gene matches. Germline CDR1 GTSNPN, CDR2 SVGIG (reference sequence). CDR3 length: 14 amino acids. CDR3 amino acids: CAWSRTGPSYGYTF. The CDR3 nucleotides are TGTGCCTGGAGTAGGACAGGGCCGTCCTATGGCTACACCTTC. Variable domain in full (rest from reference TRBV30 and TRBJ1-2): SQTIHQWPATLVQPVGSPLSLECTVEGTSNPNLYWYRQAAGRGLQLLFYSVGIGQISSEVPQNLSASRPQDRQFILSSKKLLLSDSGFYLCAWSRTGPSYGYTFGSGTRLTVV.

The V and J genes are TRBV18 and TRBJ1-1; no clear D gene. The CDR3 is 13 amino acids. Germline CDR1 KGHSH, CDR2 LQKENI. Trimming took 4 bases from V and 7 from J, leaving 13 bases between them. As DNA, the CDR3 is TGTGCCAGCTCACTTGGACGGGGAGATGAAGCTTTCTTT. It translates to CASSLGRGDEAFF.

V gene TRBV29-1 combines with J gene TRBJ1-1, with 7 bases aligning to TRBD1. Germline loops: CDR1 SQVTM, CDR2 ANQGSEA. The junction had 4 bases not matched to a gene; V was cut back by 5 bases and J by 1 base. The CDR3 is 13 amino acids. The CDR3: CSVLGTANTEAFF. The CDR3 DNA follows: TGCAGCGTTCTCGGGACAGCGAACACTGAAGCTTTCTTT.

V gene TRBV10-3 combines with J gene TRBJ2-3; TRBD2 matches 8 bases. Germline values: CDR1 ENHRY, CDR2 SYGVKD. With V trimmed by 7 bases and J by 6 bases, 15 bases remained unmatched. The CDR3 runs to 16 residues. Here the CDR3 DNA reads TGTGCCATCACTTCACCGGGACTAGGCGAAGCGGATACGCAGTATTTT. Translating it yields CAITSPGLGEADTQYF.

J is TRBJ1-1 and V is TRBV6-5, with a possible D match to TRBD1 (5 bases). V was clipped by 7 bases and J by 4 bases, with 10 bases between them. CDR3 length: 12 residues. CDR1 and CDR2 from the germline V gene are MNHEY and SVGAGI. The CDR3 loop is CASTHQGTEAFF. The DNA of the CDR3 is TGTGCCAGCACGCACCAGGGCACTGAAGCTTTCTTT.

The chain recombines TRBV19 with TRBJ1-2; D unclear. The CDR3 is 12 amino acids. The germline V and J ends were trimmed by 6 bases and 3 bases, with 8 bases remaining between them. Germline assignment: CDR1 LNHDA and CDR2 SQIVND (reference sequence). The CDR3 here is CASRGSYYGYTF. CDR3 DNA sequence: TGTGCCAGTAGGGGCAGTTACTATGGCTACACCTTC.

This chain joins TRBV27 and TRBJ2-7, with a tentative D call TRBD2 (6 bases). The V gene lost 0 bases and the J gene lost 3 bases, with 12 bases spanning the gap. The CDR3 length is 15 residues. Germline-derived CDR1 and CDR2 are MNHEY and SMNVEV (reference sequence). The CDR3 is CASSLSGGRVYEQYF. The CDR3 bases are TGTGCCAGCAGTTTATCCGGGGGAAGGGTCTACGAGCAGTACTTC.